A single sample is the source of the 2 T cell receptor beta chains below, sequenced in a study of Ad26.COV2.S vaccination and SARS-CoV-2 variants. Only in-frame clones appear in the TCRdb table, and some are missing; sequencing was by immunoSEQ multiplex PCR. Found here are some 270,000 clones, approximately 88% of them singletons; the top ten hold approximately 3%. The treatment: 15 to 20 received Ad26.COV2.S at low or high dose, single or two shots; roughly five received placebo; per-sample allocation not given. Samples were taken on day 63 after the first vaccine or placebo injection. Specimen: peripheral blood, collected in a trial of Ad26.COV2.S vaccine versus placebo. The receptor set was obtained from a person aged 18 to 59 who received the Ad26.COV2.S COVID-19 vaccine or a placebo.

The CDR3 protein is CASSTSMTGFTEAFF. CDR3 sequence (DNA): TGTGCCAGCAGTACAAGTATGACAGGCTTCACTGAAGCTTTCTTT. The V and J genes are TRBV6-5 and TRBJ1-1; maybe TRBD1 (6 bases). The CDR3 has 15 residues. Germline CDR1 reads MNHEY; CDR2 reads SVGAGI. Trimming took off 5 bases at V and 4 bases at J, with 17 bases between the two ends.

The genes are TRBV3-1 (or the pseudogene TRBV3-2) and TRBJ1-6; D is ambiguous. In germline, CDR1 is LGHDT, CDR2 YNNKEL (reference sequence). CDR3 size: 15 residues. Trimming left V 1 base short and J 5 bases short, with 9 bases between. CDR3 amino acids: CASSQVERNNSPLHF. The CDR3 DNA sequence: TGTGCCAGCAGCCAAGTGGAGCGGAATAATTCACCCCTCCACTTT.